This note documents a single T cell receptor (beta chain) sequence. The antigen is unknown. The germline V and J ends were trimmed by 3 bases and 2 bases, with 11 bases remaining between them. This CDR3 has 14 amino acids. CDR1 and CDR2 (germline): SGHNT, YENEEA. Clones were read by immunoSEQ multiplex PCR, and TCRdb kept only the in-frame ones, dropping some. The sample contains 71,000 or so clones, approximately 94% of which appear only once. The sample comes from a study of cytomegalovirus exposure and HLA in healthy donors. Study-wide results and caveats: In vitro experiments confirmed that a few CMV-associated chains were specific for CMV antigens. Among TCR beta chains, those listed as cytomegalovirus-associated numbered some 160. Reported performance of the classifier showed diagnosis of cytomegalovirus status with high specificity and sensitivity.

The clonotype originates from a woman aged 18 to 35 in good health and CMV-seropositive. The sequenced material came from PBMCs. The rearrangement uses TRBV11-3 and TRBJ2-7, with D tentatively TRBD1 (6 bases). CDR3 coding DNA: TGTGCCAGCAGCTTGGGGGCTGGACCCTACGAGCAGTACTTC. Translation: CASSLGAGPYEQYF. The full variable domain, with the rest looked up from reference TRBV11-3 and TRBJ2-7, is EAGVVQSPRYKIIEKKQPVAFWCNPISGHNTLYWYLQNLGQGPELLIRYENEEAVDDSQLPKDRFSAERLKGVDSTLKIQPAELGDSAVYLCASSLGAGPYEQYFGPGTRLTVT.